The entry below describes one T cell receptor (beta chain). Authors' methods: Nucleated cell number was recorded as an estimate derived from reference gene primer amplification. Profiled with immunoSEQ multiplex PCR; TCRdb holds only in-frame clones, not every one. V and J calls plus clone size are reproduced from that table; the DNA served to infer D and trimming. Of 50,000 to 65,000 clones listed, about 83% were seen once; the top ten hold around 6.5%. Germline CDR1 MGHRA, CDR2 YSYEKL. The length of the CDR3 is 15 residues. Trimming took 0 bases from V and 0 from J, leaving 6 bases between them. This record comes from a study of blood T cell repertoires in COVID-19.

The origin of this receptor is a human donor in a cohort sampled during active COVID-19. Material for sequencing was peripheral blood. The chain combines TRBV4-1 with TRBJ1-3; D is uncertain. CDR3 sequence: CASSQDGSSGNTIYF. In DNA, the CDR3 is TGCGCCAGCAGCCAAGACGGGAGCTCTGGAAACACCATATATTTT.